This T cell receptor (beta chain) was recorded in a study of CD8 T cells in Susac syndrome. RNA was extracted with the RNeasy kit, and a quantity of about 0.5 to 1 ug was reverse transcribed using random hexamers. TCRdb re-derived calls from the immunoSEQ multiplex PCR reads in MiXCR, one entry per CDR3 protein. The profile shows about 210,000 distinct CDR3 sequences, 95% of them singletons. The authors sequenced TCR beta from blood CD8+ and CD4+ T cells. Controls matched for age and sex were healthy donors. FACS was used to enrich TEMRA cells, whereas the CD8+ and CD4+ T cells were obtained by negative isolation. The CDR3 is 13 amino acids. V was shortened by 1 base and J by 4 bases, with 8 bases between the two germline ends. Germline values: CDR1 SQVTM, CDR2 ANQGSEA.

Material: CD4+ T cells from PBMCs. This chain links TRBV29-1 with TRBJ1-5; no clear D gene. The receptor was isolated from a human donor in good health. CDR3 DNA sequence: TGCAGCGTTGAAGGGGGAGGGAATCAGCCCCAGCATTTT. Protein product: CSVEGGGNQPQHF.